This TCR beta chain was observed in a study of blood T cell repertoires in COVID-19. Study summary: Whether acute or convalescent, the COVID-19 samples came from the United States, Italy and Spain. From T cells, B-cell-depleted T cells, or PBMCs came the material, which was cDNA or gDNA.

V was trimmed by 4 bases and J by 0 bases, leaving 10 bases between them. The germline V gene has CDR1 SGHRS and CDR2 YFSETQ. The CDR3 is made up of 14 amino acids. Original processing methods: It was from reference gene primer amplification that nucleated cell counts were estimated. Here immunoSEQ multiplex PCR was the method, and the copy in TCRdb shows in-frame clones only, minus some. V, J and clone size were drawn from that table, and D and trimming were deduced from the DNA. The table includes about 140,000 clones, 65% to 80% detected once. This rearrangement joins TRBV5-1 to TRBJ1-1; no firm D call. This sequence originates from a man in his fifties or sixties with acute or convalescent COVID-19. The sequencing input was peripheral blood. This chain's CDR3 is CASSREGMNTEAFF. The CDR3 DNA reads TGCGCCAGCAGCCGGGAGGGCATGAACACTGAAGCTTTCTTT.